Sequencing of this TCR beta chain was carried out in a study of T cell changes during pregnancy in multiple sclerosis. The repertoire was sequenced with immunoSEQ multiplex PCR; TCRdb's copy has only in-frame clones and lacks some. The sample consists of tens of thousands of clones, around 94% of them appearing once. J lost 4 bases, V lost 4 bases, and 5 bases had no gene match. This CDR3 has 14 residues. In germline, CDR1 is MDHEN, CDR2 SYDVKM. The chain uses TRBV28 and TRBJ2-7; 9 positions agree with TRBD1. This sequence originates from a female donor in good health, enrolled as a control in a pregnancy study. This material consisted of peripheral blood, taken in the second trimester of pregnancy. The CDR3 is CASSSGTGLYEQYF. CDR3 DNA sequence: TGTGCCAGCAGTTCCGGGACAGGGTTATACGAGCAGTACTTC.